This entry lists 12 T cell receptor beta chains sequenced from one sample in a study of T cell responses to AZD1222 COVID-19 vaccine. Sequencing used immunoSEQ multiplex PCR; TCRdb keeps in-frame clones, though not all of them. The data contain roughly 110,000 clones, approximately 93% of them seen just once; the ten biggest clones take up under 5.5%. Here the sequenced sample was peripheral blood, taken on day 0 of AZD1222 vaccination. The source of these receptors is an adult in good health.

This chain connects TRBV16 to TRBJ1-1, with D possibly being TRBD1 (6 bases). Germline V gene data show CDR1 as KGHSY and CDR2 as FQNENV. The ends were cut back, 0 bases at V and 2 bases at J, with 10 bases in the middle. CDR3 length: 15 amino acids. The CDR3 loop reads CASSQSGGGNTEAFF. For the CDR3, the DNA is TGTGCCAGCAGCCAATCGGGCGGGGGCAACACTGAAGCTTTCTTT.

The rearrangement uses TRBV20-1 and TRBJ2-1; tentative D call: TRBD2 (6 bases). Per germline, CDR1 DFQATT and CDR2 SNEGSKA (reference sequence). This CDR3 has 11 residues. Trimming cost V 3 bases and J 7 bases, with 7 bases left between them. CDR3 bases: TGCAGTGCTAGGCGGGGAAATGAGCAGTTCTTC. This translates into CSARRGNEQFF.

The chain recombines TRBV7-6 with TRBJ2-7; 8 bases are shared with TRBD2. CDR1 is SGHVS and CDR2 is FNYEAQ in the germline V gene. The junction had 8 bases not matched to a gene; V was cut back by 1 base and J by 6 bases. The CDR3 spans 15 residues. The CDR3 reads CASSLGGAAGGEQYF. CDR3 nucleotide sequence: TGTGCCAGCAGCTTAGGCGGCGCGGCGGGGGGCGAGCAGTACTTC. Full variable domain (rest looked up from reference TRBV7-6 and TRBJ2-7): GAGVSQSPRYKVTKRGQDVALRCDPISGHVSLYWYRQALGQGPEFLTYFNYEAQQDKSGLPNDRFSAERPEGSISTLTIQRTEQRDSAMYRCASSLGGAAGGEQYFGPGTRLTVT.

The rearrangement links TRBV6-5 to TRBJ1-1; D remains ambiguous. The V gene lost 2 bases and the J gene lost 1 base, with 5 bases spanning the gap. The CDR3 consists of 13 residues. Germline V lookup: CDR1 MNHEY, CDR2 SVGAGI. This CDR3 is CASSYEPNTEAFF. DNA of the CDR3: TGTGCCAGCAGTTACGAGCCGAACACTGAAGCTTTCTTT.

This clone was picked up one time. CDR3 DNA sequence: TGTGCCAGCAGCGTAGCCACCCCCGGGACAGGGATTTCAGATACGCAGTATTTT. Protein sequence: CASSVATPGTGISDTQYF. This sequence joins TRBV9 and TRBJ2-3; 9 nucleotides match TRBD1. V gave up 0 bases and J gave up 4 bases; unmatched junction bases: 12. The CDR3 extends over 18 amino acids. Germline-derived CDR1 and CDR2 are SGDLS and YYNGEE.

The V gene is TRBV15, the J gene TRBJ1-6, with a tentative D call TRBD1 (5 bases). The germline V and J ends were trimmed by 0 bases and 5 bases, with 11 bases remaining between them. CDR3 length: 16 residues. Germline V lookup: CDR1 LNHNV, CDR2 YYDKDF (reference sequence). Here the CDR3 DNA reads TGTGCCACCAGCAGAGAGGGGCAGAGCCATAATTCACCCCTCCACTTT. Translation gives CATSREGQSHNSPLHF.

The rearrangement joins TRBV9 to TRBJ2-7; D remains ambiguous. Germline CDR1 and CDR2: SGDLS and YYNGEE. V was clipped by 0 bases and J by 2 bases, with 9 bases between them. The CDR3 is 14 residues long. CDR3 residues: CASSVDSTTYEQYF. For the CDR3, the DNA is TGTGCCAGCAGCGTAGATAGTACTACCTACGAGCAGTACTTC.

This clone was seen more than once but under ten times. The CDR3 loop is CASSFAGARGNTIYF. As DNA, the CDR3 is TGTGCCAGCAGTTTTGCGGGGGCGCGCGGAAACACCATATATTTT. The chain combines TRBV28 with TRBJ1-3; weak D call: TRBD1 (6 bases). CDR3 length: 15 residues. The V gene lost 3 bases and the J gene lost 4 bases, with 13 bases spanning the gap. Germline loops: CDR1 MDHEN, CDR2 SYDVKM.

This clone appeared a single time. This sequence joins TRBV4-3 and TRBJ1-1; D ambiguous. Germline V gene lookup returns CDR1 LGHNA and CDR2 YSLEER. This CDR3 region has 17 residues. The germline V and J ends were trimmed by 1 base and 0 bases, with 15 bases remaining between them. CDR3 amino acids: CASSQVNSGLLNTEAFF. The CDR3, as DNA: TGCGCCAGCAGCCAAGTTAACAGTGGCCTACTGAACACTGAAGCTTTCTTT.

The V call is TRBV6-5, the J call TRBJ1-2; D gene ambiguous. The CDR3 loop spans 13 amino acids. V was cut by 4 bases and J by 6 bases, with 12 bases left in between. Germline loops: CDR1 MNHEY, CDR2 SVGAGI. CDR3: CASSWGGGDGYTF. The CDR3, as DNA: TGTGCCAGCAGTTGGGGAGGCGGGGATGGCTACACCTTC.

The CDR3 DNA sequence: TGTGCCAGCAGTTACCTATCAATATTCGGTGAGCAGTTCTTC. Amino acids: CASSYLSIFGEQFF. The rearrangement joins TRBV6-5 to TRBJ2-1; D call uncertain. Germline V CDR1 and CDR2: MNHEY, SVGAGI. This CDR3 has 14 residues. The V end was cut by 2 bases, the J end by 9 bases, with 14 bases between.

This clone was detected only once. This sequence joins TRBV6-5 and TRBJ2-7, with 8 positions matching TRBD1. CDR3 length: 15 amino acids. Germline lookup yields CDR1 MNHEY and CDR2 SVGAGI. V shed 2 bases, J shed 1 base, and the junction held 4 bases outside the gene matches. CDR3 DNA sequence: TGTGCCAGCAGTTACGCCGGGACAGGTTCCTACGAGCAGTACTTC. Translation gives CASSYAGTGSYEQYF.